This T cell receptor (beta chain) was profiled in a study of T cell responses to AZD1222 COVID-19 vaccine. Measured with immunoSEQ multiplex PCR; TCRdb has only the in-frame clones, and not every one. The table has approximately 170,000 clones, 80% to 95% seen once. CDR3 length: 15 residues. CDR1 is SGHKS and CDR2 is YYEKEE in the germline V gene (reference sequence). The trim removed 4 bases at V and 5 bases at J, leaving 12 bases unmatched. Regarding this clone: Antigen specificity is unknown.

Overall study findings and caveats: White British donors predominated, females outnumbered males, and clonal diversity was possibly underestimated.

The source of this sequence is an adult in good health. The source was peripheral blood, collected on day 0 of AZD1222 vaccination. The rearrangement links TRBV5-5 to TRBJ2-7, with TRBD1 matching over 7 bases. The CDR3 DNA sequence: TGTGCCAGCAGCGACCTAGGGGGACAGACTAACGAGCAGTACTTC. It translates to CASSDLGGQTNEQYF.